A selection of T cell receptor beta chains follows, all from one sample in a study of cytomegalovirus exposure and HLA in healthy donors. Produced via immunoSEQ multiplex PCR; TCRdb's table is partial and in-frame only. This table has 100,000 or so clones, more than 75% appearing once. The specimen sequenced was PBMCs. The receptors originated from a woman aged 50 to 60 in good health and CMV-seropositive. Both conserved end residues are part of each CDR3. The D gene is left open where the match is weak. Clone size appears in some rows only: once, few, many, or a class for an expanded clone.

J gene: TRBJ2-7
D gene: TRBD1
clone size: once
V gene: TRBV4-1
CDR3 DNA: TGCGCCAGCAGCCAAGACTGGGACAGCCGGTTACTCTACGAGCAGTACTTC
CDR3 protein: CASSQDWDSRLLYEQYF

J gene: TRBJ1-1
D gene: TRBD1
clone size: .
V gene: TRBV19
CDR3 DNA: TGTGCCAGTAGTCTCGGACAGGGGCGGCACACTGAAGCTTTCTTT
CDR3 protein: CASSLGQGRHTEAFF

J gene: TRBJ2-7
D gene: .
clone size: .
V gene: TRBV18
CDR3 DNA: TGTGCCAGCTCACCACCCGCCCTAACCTACGAGCAGTACTTC
CDR3 protein: CASSPPALTYEQYF

J gene: TRBJ2-3
D gene: .
clone size: .
V gene: TRBV30
CDR3 DNA: TGTGCCTGGACCCGGGTTGCTAGCACAGATACGCAGTATTTT
CDR3 protein: CAWTRVASTDTQYF

J gene: TRBJ2-2
D gene: .
clone size: .
V gene: TRBV5-1
CDR3 DNA: TGCGCCAGCAGCCTCCTGGCAGGGAACACCGGGGAGCTGTTTTTT
CDR3 protein: CASSLLAGNTGELFF

J gene: TRBJ1-1
D gene: .
clone size: .
V gene: TRBV7-9
CDR3 DNA: TGTGCCAGCAGCTTAGGAGGAGCGAACACTGAAGCTTTCTTT
CDR3 protein: CASSLGGANTEAFF

J gene: TRBJ1-1
D gene: .
clone size: .
V gene: TRBV29-1
CDR3 DNA: TGCAGCGTTGAAGGGAGGCGGACTGAAGCTTTCTTT
CDR3 protein: CSVEGRRTEAFF

J gene: TRBJ1-1
D gene: .
clone size: .
V gene: TRBV4-1
CDR3 DNA: TGCGCCAGCAGCCAAGATAGGCTCAGGCGGGGCACTGAAGCTTTCTTT
CDR3 protein: CASSQDRLRRGTEAFF

J gene: TRBJ1-3
D gene: .
clone size: .
V gene: TRBV28
CDR3 DNA: TGTGCCAGCAGCTTCCGGGACACCATATATTTT
CDR3 protein: CASSFRDTIYF

J gene: TRBJ1-5
D gene: TRBD1
clone size: .
V gene: TRBV6-5
CDR3 DNA: TGTGCCAGCAGCAGCGACAGGGGGCGACTTCAGCCCCAGCATTTT
CDR3 protein: CASSSDRGRLQPQHF

J gene: TRBJ2-1
D gene: .
clone size: .
V gene: TRBV4-1
CDR3 DNA: TGCGCCAGCAGCCAAGTGGTAGCCCTAAATGAGCAGTTCTTC
CDR3 protein: CASSQVVALNEQFF

J gene: TRBJ2-1
D gene: TRBD2
clone size: .
V gene: TRBV6-5
CDR3 DNA: TGTGCCAGCACCTTAGCGGGAGATAGGAATGAGCAGTTCTTC
CDR3 protein: CASTLAGDRNEQFF

J gene: TRBJ2-1
D gene: TRBD2
clone size: few
V gene: TRBV5-1
CDR3 DNA: TGCGCCAGCAGCTGGGCTGGGATTAGCGGGGTGTACAATGAGCAGTTCTTC
CDR3 protein: CASSWAGISGVYNEQFF

J gene: TRBJ1-5
D gene: .
clone size: .
V gene: TRBV6-5
CDR3 DNA: TGTGCCAGCAGTCCAGCCGGGGACAATCAGCCCCAGCATTTT
CDR3 protein: CASSPAGDNQPQHF

J gene: TRBJ2-5
D gene: TRBD2
clone size: .
V gene: TRBV7-3
CDR3 DNA: TGTGCCAGCAGCTTATTCCCTGCTAGCGGCAGCCAAGAGACCCAGTACTTC
CDR3 protein: CASSLFPASGSQETQYF

J gene: TRBJ2-3
D gene: .
clone size: .
V gene: TRBV5-1
CDR3 DNA: TGCGCCAGCAGCTTCCTAGCGAGCACAGATACGCAGTATTTT
CDR3 protein: CASSFLASTDTQYF

J gene: TRBJ2-1
D gene: TRBD2
clone size: .
V gene: TRBV7-9
CDR3 DNA: TGTTCCAGCAGCCATGGGACTAGCGGGATCCATGAGCAGTTCTTC
CDR3 protein: CSSSHGTSGIHEQFF

J gene: TRBJ1-1
D gene: .
clone size: once
V gene: TRBV6-1
CDR3 DNA: TGTGCCAGCAGTGAAGTTGAGGACAGACTGAACACTGAAGCTTTCTTT
CDR3 protein: CASSEVEDRLNTEAFF

J gene: TRBJ1-6
D gene: TRBD1
clone size: .
V gene: TRBV7-6
CDR3 DNA: TGTGCCAGCAGCTTAGCAGGGGGCGAAGGGTTTTTCAATTCACCCCTCCACTTT
CDR3 protein: CASSLAGGEGFFNSPLHF

J gene: TRBJ2-1
D gene: .
clone size: few
V gene: TRBV15
CDR3 DNA: TGTGCCACCAGCAGAGATGGTACTACCAGCCGGTTCTTC
CDR3 protein: CATSRDGTTSRFF

J gene: TRBJ1-1
D gene: .
clone size: .
V gene: TRBV5-1
CDR3 DNA: TGCGCCAGCACTCGGGGGGAGCGAACTGAAGCTTTCTTT
CDR3 protein: CASTRGERTEAFF

J gene: TRBJ1-2
D gene: TRBD1
clone size: .
V gene: TRBV5-6
CDR3 DNA: TGTGCCAGCAGCTTGGGCCCGCGTGGGACAGGGGGCTCCTATGGCTACACCTTC
CDR3 protein: CASSLGPRGTGGSYGYTF

J gene: TRBJ2-2
D gene: TRBD2
clone size: .
V gene: TRBV4-1
CDR3 DNA: TGCGCCAGCAGCCAAGGAATAGCGGGGTACACCGGGGAGCTGTTTTTT
CDR3 protein: CASSQGIAGYTGELFF

J gene: TRBJ1-4
D gene: TRBD1
clone size: .
V gene: TRBV9
CDR3 DNA: TGTGCCAGCAGCGCCGGGACAGCAACTAATGAAAAACTGTTTTTT
CDR3 protein: CASSAGTATNEKLFF

J gene: TRBJ1-2
D gene: TRBD1
clone size: .
V gene: TRBV10-1
CDR3 DNA: TGCGCCAGCAGTGCCGGGACAGAGTCCACGGCCCCCTATGGCTACACCTTC
CDR3 protein: CASSAGTESTAPYGYTF

J gene: TRBJ1-5
D gene: .
clone size: few
V gene: TRBV30
CDR3 DNA: TGTGCCTGGAGCCTAGGAGGGAAAGGCCAGCCCCAGCATTTT
CDR3 protein: CAWSLGGKGQPQHF

J gene: TRBJ1-1
D gene: .
clone size: .
V gene: TRBV5-1
CDR3 DNA: TGCGCCAGCAGCCTCGAGGGAGGTAGACCTCAGCGGGCTTTCTTT
CDR3 protein: CASSLEGGRPQRAFF